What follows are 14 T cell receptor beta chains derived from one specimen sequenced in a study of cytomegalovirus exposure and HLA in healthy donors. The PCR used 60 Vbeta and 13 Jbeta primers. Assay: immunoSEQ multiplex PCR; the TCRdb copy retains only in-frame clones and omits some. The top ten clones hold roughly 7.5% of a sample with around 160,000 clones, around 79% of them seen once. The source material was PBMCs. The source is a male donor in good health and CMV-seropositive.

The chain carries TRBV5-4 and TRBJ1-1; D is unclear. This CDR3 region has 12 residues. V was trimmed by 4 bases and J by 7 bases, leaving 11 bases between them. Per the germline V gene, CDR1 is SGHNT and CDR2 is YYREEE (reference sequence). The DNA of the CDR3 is TGTGCCAGCAGCCTATTCAGGAATGAAGCTTTCTTT. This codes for CASSLFRNEAFF.

The CDR3 spells CASSREADTQYF. The CDR3 DNA reads TGCGCCAGCAGCCGGGAGGCAGATACGCAGTATTTT. The genes are TRBV5-1 and TRBJ2-3, with 7 bases fitting TRBD2. The CDR3 covers 12 residues. Germline V gene sequence: CDR1 SGHRS, CDR2 YFSETQ. Trimming removed 4 bases from V and 4 bases from J; junction bases left unmatched: 0.

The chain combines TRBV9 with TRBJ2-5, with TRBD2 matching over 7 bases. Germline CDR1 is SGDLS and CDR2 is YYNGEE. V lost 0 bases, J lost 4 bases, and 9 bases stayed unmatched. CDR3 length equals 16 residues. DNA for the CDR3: TGTGCCAGCAGCGTAGAGGGAGGGTCGGGGGGAGAGACCCAGTACTTC. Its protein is CASSVEGGSGGETQYF.

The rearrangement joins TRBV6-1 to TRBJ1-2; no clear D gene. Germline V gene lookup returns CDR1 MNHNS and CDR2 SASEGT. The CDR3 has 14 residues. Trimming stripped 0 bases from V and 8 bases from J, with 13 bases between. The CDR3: CASSEASGFCGYTF. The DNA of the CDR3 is TGTGCCAGCAGTGAAGCATCCGGGTTTTGCGGCTACACCTTC.

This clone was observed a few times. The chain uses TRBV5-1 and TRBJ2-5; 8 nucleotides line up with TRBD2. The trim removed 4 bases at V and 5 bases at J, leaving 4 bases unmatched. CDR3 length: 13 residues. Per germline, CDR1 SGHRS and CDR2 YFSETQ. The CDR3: CASSLPGGETQYF. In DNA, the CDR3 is TGCGCCAGCAGCCTGCCGGGGGGGGAGACCCAGTACTTC.

The DNA for the CDR3 is TGTGCCTGGAGTGTAATCGGCGGGGGGGCAGATACGCAGTATTTT. It codes for CAWSVIGGGADTQYF. V gene TRBV30 combines with J gene TRBJ2-3; the match to TRBD2 covers 9 bases. The CDR3 runs 15 residues. Germline CDR1 is GTSNPN and CDR2 is SVGIG (reference sequence). With V trimmed by 0 bases and J by 4 bases, 5 bases remained unmatched.

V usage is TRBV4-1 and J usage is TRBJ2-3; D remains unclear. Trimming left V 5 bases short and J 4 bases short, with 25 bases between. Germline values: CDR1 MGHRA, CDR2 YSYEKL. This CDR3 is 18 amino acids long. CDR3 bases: TGCGCCAGCAGCGAAAATAACTTCCGAGAACAGTGGGCAGATACGCAGTATTTT. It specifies CASSENNFREQWADTQYF.

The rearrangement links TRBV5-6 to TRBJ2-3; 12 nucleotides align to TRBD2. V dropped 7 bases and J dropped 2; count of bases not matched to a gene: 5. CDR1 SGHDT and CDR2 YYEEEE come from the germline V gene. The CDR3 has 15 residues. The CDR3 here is CASSTSGGITDTQYF. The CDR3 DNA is TGTGCCAGCTCCACTAGCGGGGGGATCACAGATACGCAGTATTTT.

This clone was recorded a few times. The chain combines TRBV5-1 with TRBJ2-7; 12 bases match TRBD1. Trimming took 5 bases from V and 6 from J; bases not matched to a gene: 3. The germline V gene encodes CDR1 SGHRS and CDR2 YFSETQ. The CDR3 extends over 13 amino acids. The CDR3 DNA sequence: TGCGCCAGCAGTGGGACAGGGGGCGGCGAGCAGTACTTC. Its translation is CASSGTGGGEQYF.

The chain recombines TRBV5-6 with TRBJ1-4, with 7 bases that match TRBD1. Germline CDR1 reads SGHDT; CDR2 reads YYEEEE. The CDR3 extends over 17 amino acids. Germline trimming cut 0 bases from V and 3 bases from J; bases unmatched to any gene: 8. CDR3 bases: TGTGCCAGCAGCTTGGCGGACAGGCTTAAGGCTAATGAAAAACTGTTTTTT. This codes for CASSLADRLKANEKLFF.

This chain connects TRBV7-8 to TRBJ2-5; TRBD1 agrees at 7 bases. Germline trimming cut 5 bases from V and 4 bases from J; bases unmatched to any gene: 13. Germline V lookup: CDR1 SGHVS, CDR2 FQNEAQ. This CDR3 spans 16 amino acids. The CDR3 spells CASSPGTVPWRETQYF. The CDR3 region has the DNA TGTGCCAGCAGCCCTGGGACAGTCCCCTGGAGAGAGACCCAGTACTTC.

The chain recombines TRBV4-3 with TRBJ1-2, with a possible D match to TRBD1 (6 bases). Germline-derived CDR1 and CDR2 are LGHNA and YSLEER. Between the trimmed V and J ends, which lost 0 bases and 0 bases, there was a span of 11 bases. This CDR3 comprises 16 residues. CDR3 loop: CASSQDTGWPNYGYTF. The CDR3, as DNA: TGCGCCAGCAGCCAAGATACAGGGTGGCCTAACTATGGCTACACCTTC.

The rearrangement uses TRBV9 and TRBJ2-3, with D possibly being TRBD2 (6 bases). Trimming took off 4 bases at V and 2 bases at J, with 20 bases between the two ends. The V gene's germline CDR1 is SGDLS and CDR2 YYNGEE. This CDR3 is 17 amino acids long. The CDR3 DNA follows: TGTGCCAGCAGCCCTTGGTCCGGGGGACTGTCCACAGATACGCAGTATTTT. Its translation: CASSPWSGGLSTDTQYF.

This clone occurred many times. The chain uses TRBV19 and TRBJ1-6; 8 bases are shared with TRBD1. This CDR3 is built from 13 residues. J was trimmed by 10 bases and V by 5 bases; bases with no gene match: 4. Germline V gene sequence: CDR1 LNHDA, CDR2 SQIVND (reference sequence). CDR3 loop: CASSQGALSPLHF. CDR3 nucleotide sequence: TGTGCCAGTAGTCAGGGGGCCTTGTCACCCCTCCACTTT.